These 4 T cell receptor beta chains were sequenced from one sample in a study of regulatory T cells in long-lasting Graves disease. The time point was: persistent/refractory GD, antithyroid drugs over 5 years with positive TRAb. With RNA extracted from PBMCs as input, the TCR library was made. The authors built TCR beta libraries using iRepertoire HTBI primers and Arm-PCR of CDR3 regions. MiXCR, applied by TCRdb to the multiplex PCR reads, yields one record per CDR3 protein. The sample consists of around 340,000 distinct CDR3 sequences, around 20% of them appearing once. The input for sequencing was peripheral blood mononuclear cells (PBMCs), taken when the disease was refractory, from a patient treated with antithyroid drugs. The receptor set was obtained from a female donor with Graves disease.

The chain combines TRBV29-1 with TRBJ2-2, with D maybe TRBD1 (6 bases). The CDR3 is 15 amino acids. CDR1 SQVTM and CDR2 ANQGSEA come from the germline V gene. The ends were cut back, 1 base at V and 5 bases at J, with 14 bases in the middle. DNA of the CDR3: TGCAGCGTTGAAGGGGGCAGGGGTGATACCGGGGAGCTGTTTTTT. It translates to CSVEGGRGDTGELFF.

The DNA of the CDR3 is TGTGCCACCGGGCACGCCCGTGACATAGCCAAAAACATTCAGTACTTC. It codes for CATGHARDIAKNIQYF. V is TRBV19 and J is TRBJ2-4; no clear D gene. The V and J ends lost 10 bases and 0 bases respectively, with 19 bases between them. The CDR3 spans 16 residues. Germline V CDR1 and CDR2: LNHDA, SQIVND (reference sequence). The entire variable domain, with the rest obtained from reference TRBV19 and TRBJ2-4, is as follows: DGGITQSPKYLFRKEGQNVTLSCEQNLNHDAMYWYRQDPGQGLRLIYYSQIVNDFQKGDIAEGYSVSREKKESFPLTVTSAQKNPTAFYLCATGHARDIAKNIQYFGAGTRLSVL.

A note on this clonotype: Since a much larger clone is just one base distant, this may be a read error. The chain employs TRBV7-2 and TRBJ1-5, with 10 bases fitting TRBD1. The CDR3 contains 15 residues. Germline V gene sequence: CDR1 SGHTA, CDR2 FQGNSA. The CDR3 here is CAGRGQGGGNQPQHF. DNA of the CDR3: TGTGCCGGCAGAGGACAGGGGGGCGGCAATCAGCCCCAGCATTTT.

This clonotype was observed a handful of times. The V gene is TRBV27, the J gene TRBJ1-2; 8 bases line up with TRBD1. With 5 bases clipped from V and 1 base from J, the junction kept 6 bases outside the gene matches. This CDR3 contains 15 residues. Germline CDR1 is MNHEY and CDR2 is SMNVEV (reference sequence). CDR3 sequence: CASSRGTGFNYGYTF. The CDR3 coding sequence is TGTGCCAGCAGTCGTGGGACAGGCTTTAACTATGGCTACACCTTC.